The rows below give T cell receptor beta chains drawn from one sample of a study of blood T cell repertoires in COVID-19. Sequencing was performed with immunoSEQ multiplex PCR; in TCRdb, only in-frame clones are kept and a portion is missing. The sample yields roughly 300,000 clones, 65% to 85% seen once. The sample taken for sequencing was peripheral blood. The origin of the receptors is a human donor with COVID-19, enrolled during active disease. The donor label of this sample is uncertain. The conserved cysteine and the conserved F or W are not part of the CDR3 here. Expanded clones are given a class, and other clones once, few, many or no size at all.

j_call v_call clone_size cdr3_aa
TRBJ2-3 TRBV19 - ASSISTENTQY
TRBJ2-5 TRBV5-1 - ASSSGTIDGETQY
TRBJ2-7 TRBV14 - ASSPDRGIDYEQY
TRBJ2-7 TRBV28 once ASTSPLAGSSYEQY
TRBJ2-5 TRBV18 - ASSPGGLAGQTQY
TRBJ2-2 TRBV7-2 - ASSPLRSNTGELF
TRBJ2-7 TRBV18 - ASSPGTGASHEQY
TRBJ1-2 TRBV7-2 - ASSLRSGSNYGYT
TRBJ1-6 TRBV7-3 - ASSSGIAGSGSPLH
TRBJ2-3 TRBV7-3 once ASSLGLSTDTQY
TRBJ2-1 TRBV9 once ASSVASGGLSSYNEQF
TRBJ2-7 TRBV30 - AWNRDRGRNEQY
TRBJ1-6 TRBV18 few ASSPSAGDNSPLH
TRBJ1-4 TRBV6-5 once ATMDISATNEKLF
TRBJ2-3 TRBV7-2 - ASRAQGHTDTQY
TRBJ2-1 TRBV18 - ASSPPGLAVNNEQF
TRBJ2-6 TRBV5-8 - ASSLEAVPGANVLT
TRBJ2-2 TRBV9 - ASSPTRGTGGELF
TRBJ2-1 TRBV7-7 - ASSFRSGSEQF
TRBJ2-7 TRBV11-2 - ASSRDRVTYEQY
TRBJ2-7 TRBV5-6 few ASSSDRGRTYEQY
TRBJ1-3 TRBV19 - ASNPTGTYGNTIY
TRBJ2-2 TRBV11-2 - ASSSPGQGATGELF
TRBJ1-4 TRBV5-1 - ASSADRADEKLF
TRBJ1-3 TRBV18 - ASSPKRADSGNTIY
TRBJ2-3 TRBV7-3 - ASGLDPASTDTQY
TRBJ2-1 TRBV7-2 - ASSLSSGTYNEQF
TRBJ1-2 TRBV15 - ATSRDDPGTAYGYT
TRBJ1-4 TRBV7-2 - ASSGQGNNEKLF
TRBJ2-5 TRBV27 - ASSLSPRAAQY
TRBJ2-3 TRBV5-1 - ASSFEGGTDTQY
TRBJ2-5 TRBV10-3 - AISESRGGQETQY
TRBJ1-5 TRBV7-2 - ASSLVEGNQPQH
TRBJ1-5 TRBV5-1 - ASSLYPGGNQPQH
TRBJ2-2 TRBV5-6 - ASSSPGLAGPGELF
TRBJ1-2 TRBV13 once ASSLRRVAYGYT
TRBJ2-3 TRBV10-3 - AISESRGGTDTQY
TRBJ2-5 TRBV19 - ASSIGGLAGSQETQY
TRBJ1-5 TRBV2 - ASPRGEDREGQPQH
TRBJ1-5 TRBV2 - ASSFEGYQPQH
TRBJ1-2 TRBV7-2 - ASSPQGTQANYGYT
TRBJ1-5 TRBV7-9 once ASSPTGGVSNQPQH
TRBJ1-1 TRBV27 - ASSFGGGGANTEAF
TRBJ2-1 TRBV19 - ASSISRAVYNEQF
TRBJ1-1 TRBV7-3 - ASSLRTDTEAF
TRBJ1-2 TRBV10-3 - AISGSSNGYT
TRBJ2-1 TRBV27 - ASSTQTTSSSYNEQF
TRBJ1-1 TRBV24-1 - ATLNGAF
TRBJ2-7 TRBV7-3 - ASSLKFGGVYEQY
TRBJ2-1 TRBV11-3 - ASSLGGANEQF
TRBJ1-4 TRBV28 few ASTRPQGAGNEKLF
TRBJ2-7 TRBV7-2 - ASSMGQTSYEQY
TRBJ1-5 TRBV6-6 - ASSNTGGGNQPQH
TRBJ2-3 TRBV27 - ASSSVGTDTQY
TRBJ2-1 TRBV19 - ASSISHPLNEQF
TRBJ1-1 TRBV18 - ASSPVAATNTEAF
TRBJ2-5 TRBV7-8 - ASSSVETQY
TRBJ2-2 TRBV28 - ASSGRTSGRPEYIWPGELF